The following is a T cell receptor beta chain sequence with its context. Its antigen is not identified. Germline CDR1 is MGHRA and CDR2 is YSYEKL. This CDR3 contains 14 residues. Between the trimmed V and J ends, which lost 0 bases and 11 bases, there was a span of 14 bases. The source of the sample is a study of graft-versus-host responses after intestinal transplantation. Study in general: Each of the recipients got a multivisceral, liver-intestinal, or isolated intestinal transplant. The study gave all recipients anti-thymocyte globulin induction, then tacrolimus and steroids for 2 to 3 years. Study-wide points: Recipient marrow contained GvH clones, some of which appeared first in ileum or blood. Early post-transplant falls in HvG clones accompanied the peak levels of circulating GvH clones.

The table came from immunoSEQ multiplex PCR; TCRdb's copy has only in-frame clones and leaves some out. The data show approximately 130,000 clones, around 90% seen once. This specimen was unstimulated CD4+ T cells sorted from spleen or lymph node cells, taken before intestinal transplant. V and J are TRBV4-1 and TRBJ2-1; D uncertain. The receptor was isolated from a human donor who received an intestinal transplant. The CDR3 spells CASSQDPANPKQFF. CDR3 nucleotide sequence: TGCGCCAGCAGCCAAGATCCTGCTAACCCAAAGCAGTTCTTC.